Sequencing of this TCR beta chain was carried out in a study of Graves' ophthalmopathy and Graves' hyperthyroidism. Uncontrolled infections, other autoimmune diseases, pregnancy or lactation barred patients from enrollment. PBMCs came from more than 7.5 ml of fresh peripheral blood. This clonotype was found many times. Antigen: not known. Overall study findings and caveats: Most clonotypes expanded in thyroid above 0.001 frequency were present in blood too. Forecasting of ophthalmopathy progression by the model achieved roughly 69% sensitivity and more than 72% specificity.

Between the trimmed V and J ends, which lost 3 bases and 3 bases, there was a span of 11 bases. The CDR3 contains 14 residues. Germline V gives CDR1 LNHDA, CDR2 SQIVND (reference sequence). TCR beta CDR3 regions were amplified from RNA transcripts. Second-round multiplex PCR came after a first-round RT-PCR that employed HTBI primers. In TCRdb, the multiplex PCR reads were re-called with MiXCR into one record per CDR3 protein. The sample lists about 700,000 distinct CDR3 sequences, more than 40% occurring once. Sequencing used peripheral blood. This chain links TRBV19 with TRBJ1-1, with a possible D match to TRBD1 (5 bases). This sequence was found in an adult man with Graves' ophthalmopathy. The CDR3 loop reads CASSIRTMHTEAFF. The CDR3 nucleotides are TGTGCCAGTAGTATCCGGACAATGCACACTGAAGCTTTCTTT. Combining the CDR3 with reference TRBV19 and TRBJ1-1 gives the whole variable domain DGGITQSPKYLFRKEGQNVTLSCEQNLNHDAMYWYRQDPGQGLRLIYYSQIVNDFQKGDIAEGYSVSREKKESFPLTVTSAQKNPTAFYLCASSIRTMHTEAFFGQGTRLTVV.